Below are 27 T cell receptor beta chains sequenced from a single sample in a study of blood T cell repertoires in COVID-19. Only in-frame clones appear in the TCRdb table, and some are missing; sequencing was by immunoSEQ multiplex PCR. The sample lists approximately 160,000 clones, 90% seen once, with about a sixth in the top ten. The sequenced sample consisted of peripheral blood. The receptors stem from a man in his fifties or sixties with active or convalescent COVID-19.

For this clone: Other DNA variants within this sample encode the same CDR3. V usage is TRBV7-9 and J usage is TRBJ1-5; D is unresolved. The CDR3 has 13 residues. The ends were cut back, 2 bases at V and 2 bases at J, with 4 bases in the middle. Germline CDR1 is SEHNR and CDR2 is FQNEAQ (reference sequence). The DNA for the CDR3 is TGTGCCAGCAGCTTACAGGGCAATCAGCCCCAGCATTTT. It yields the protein CASSLQGNQPQHF.

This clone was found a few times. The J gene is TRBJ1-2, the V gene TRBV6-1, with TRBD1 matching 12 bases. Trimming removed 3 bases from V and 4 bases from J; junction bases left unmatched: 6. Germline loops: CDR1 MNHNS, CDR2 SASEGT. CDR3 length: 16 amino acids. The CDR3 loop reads CASSDRDRGRSYGYTF. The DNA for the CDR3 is TGTGCCAGCAGTGACCGGGACAGGGGGCGCAGCTATGGCTACACCTTC.

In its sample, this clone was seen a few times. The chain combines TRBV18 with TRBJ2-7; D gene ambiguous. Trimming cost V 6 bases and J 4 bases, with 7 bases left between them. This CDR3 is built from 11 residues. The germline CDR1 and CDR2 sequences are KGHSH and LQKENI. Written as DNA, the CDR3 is TGTGCCAGCTCCACCCAGTACGAGCAGTACTTC. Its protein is CASSTQYEQYF.

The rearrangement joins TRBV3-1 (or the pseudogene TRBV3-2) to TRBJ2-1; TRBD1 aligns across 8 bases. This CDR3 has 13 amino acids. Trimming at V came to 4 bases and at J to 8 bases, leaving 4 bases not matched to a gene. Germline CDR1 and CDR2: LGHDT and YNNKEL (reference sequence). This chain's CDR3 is CASSRNRGDEQFF. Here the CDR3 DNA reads TGTGCCAGCAGCCGAAACAGGGGGGATGAGCAGTTCTTC.

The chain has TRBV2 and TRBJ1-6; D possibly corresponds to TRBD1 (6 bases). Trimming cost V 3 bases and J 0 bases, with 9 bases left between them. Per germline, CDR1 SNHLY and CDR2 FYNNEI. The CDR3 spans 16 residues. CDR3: CASSEKDSSYNSPLHF. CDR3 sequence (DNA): TGTGCCAGCAGTGAGAAGGACAGCTCCTATAATTCACCCCTCCACTTT.

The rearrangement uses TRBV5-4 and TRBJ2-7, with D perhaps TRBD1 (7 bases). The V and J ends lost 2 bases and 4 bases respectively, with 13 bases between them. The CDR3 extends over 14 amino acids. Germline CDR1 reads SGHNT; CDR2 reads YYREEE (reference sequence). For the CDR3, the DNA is TGTGCCAGCAGCTTCGGCAGGGGGGAGTACGAGCAGTACTTC. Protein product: CASSFGRGEYEQYF.

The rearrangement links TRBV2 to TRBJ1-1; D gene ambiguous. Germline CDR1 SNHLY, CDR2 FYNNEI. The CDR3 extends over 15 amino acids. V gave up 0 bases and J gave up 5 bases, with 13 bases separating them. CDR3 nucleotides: TGTGCCAGCAGTGAAGCGTCCTACGGGGAAACTGAAGCTTTCTTT. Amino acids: CASSEASYGETEAFF.

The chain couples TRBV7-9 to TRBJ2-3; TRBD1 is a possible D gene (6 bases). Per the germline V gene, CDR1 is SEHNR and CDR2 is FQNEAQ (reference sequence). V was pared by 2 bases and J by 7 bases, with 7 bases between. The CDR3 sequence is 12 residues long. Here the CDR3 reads CASSLQGHTQYF. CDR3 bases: TGTGCCAGCAGCTTACAGGGGCATACGCAGTATTTT. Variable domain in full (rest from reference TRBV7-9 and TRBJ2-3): DTGVSQNPRHKITKRGQNVTFRCDPISEHNRLYWYRQTLGQGPEFLTYFQNEAQLEKSRLLSDRFSAERPKGSFSTLEIQRTEQGDSAMYLCASSLQGHTQYFGPGTRLTVL.

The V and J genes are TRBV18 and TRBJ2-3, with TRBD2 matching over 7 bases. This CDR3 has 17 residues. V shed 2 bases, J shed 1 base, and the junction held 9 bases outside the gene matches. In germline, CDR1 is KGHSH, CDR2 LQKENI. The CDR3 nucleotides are TGTGCCAGCTCACCAAAGTCCGATGGGGGGGGCACAGATACGCAGTATTTT. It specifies CASSPKSDGGGTDTQYF.

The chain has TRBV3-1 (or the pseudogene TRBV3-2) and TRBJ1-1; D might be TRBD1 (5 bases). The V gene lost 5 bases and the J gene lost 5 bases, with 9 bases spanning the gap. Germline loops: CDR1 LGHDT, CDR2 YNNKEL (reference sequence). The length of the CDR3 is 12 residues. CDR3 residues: CASSRGQTEAFF. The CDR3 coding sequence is TGTGCCAGCAGCAGGGGTCAAACTGAAGCTTTCTTT.

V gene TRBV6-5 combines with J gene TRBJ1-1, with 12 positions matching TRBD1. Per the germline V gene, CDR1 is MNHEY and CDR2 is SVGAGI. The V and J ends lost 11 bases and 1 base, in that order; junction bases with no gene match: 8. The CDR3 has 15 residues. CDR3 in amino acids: CAVPGQGAPNTEAFF. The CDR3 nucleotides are TGTGCCGTCCCGGGACAGGGGGCTCCGAACACTGAAGCTTTCTTT.

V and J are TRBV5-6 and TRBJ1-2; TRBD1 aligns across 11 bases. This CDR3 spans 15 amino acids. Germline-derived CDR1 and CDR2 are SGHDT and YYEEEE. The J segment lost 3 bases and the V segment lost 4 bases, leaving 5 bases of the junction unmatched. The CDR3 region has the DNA TGTGCCAGCAGCGCCTGGACAGGGGGCGACTATGGCTACACCTTC. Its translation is CASSAWTGGDYGYTF.

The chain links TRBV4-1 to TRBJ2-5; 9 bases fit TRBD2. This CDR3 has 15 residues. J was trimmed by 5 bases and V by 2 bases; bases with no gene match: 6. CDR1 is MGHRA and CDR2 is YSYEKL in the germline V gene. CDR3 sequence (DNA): TGCGCCAGCAGCCAAAGCGGACTAGCGAAGGAGACCCAGTACTTC. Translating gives CASSQSGLAKETQYF.

The CDR3 sequence: CASSLYGFYGYTF. The CDR3 DNA reads as TGTGCCAGCAGTTTATACGGTTTTTATGGCTACACCTTC. J is TRBJ1-2 and V is TRBV12-3 or TRBV12-4; D gene ambiguous. The CDR3 extends over 13 amino acids. V was pared by 2 bases and J by 5 bases, with 9 bases between.

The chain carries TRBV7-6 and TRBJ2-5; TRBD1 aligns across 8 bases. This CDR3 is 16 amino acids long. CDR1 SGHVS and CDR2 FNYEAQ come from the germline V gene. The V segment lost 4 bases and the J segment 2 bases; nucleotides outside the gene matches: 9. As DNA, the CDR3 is TGTGCCAGCAGCTCTCAGGGGGCGCAGTTACAAGAGACCCAGTACTTC. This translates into CASSSQGAQLQETQYF.

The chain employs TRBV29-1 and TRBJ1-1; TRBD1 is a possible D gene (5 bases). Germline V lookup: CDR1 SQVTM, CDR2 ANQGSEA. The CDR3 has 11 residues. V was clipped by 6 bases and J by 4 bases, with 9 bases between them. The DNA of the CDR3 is TGCAGCGTGGGGACTGCCACTGAAGCTTTCTTT. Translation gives CSVGTATEAFF.

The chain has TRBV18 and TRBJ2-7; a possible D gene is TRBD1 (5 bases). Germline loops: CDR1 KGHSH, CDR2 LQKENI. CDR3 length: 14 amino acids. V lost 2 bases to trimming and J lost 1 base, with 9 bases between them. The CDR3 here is CASSPATASYEQYF. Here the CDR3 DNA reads TGTGCCAGCTCACCAGCGACAGCTTCCTACGAGCAGTACTTC. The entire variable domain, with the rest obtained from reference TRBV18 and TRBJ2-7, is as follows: NAGVMQNPRHLVRRRGQEARLRCSPMKGHSHVYWYRQLPEEGLKFMVYLQKENIIDESGMPKERFSAEFPKEGPSILRIQQVVRGDSAAYFCASSPATASYEQYFGPGTRLTVT.

CDR3 residues: CASSMSPTNYGYTF. The CDR3 DNA reads TGTGCCAGTAGTATGAGTCCTACTAACTATGGCTACACCTTC. The chain couples TRBV19 to TRBJ1-2; D call uncertain. Between the trimmed V and J ends, which lost 3 bases and 0 bases, there was a span of 8 bases. Germline values: CDR1 LNHDA, CDR2 SQIVND (reference sequence). CDR3 length: 14 residues.

The CDR3 spells CASSTDRVGYTF. The CDR3 DNA reads TGTGCCAGCTCCACGGACAGGGTCGGCTACACCTTC. The chain has TRBV18 and TRBJ1-2; 8 bases map to TRBD1. V shed 6 bases, J shed 8 bases, and the junction held 5 bases outside the gene matches. The CDR3 is made up of 12 amino acids. Germline values: CDR1 KGHSH, CDR2 LQKENI.

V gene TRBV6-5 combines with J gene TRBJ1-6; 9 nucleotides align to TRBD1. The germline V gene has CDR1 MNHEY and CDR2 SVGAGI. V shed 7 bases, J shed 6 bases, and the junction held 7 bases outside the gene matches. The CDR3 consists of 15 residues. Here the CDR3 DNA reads TGTGCCAGCACGCGACAGGGGGTCTTTAATTCACCCCTCCACTTT. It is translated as CASTRQGVFNSPLHF.

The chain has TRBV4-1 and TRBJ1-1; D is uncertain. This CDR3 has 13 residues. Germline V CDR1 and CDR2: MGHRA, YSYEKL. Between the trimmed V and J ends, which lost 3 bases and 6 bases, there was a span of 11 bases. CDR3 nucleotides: TGCGCCAGCAGCCATGGCGAGGGCCCTGAAGCTTTCTTT. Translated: CASSHGEGPEAFF.

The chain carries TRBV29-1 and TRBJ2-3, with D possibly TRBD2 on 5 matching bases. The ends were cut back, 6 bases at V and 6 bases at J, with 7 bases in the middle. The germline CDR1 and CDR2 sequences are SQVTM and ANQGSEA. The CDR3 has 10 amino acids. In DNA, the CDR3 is TGCAGCGTGGGAGCGGATACGCAGTATTTT. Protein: CSVGADTQYF.

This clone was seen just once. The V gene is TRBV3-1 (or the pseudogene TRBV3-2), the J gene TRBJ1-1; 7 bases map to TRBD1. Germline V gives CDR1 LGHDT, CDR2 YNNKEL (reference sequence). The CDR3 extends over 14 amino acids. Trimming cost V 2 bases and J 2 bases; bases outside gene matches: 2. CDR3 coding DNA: TGTGCCAGCAGCCAAAGGGACAGTAACACTGAAGCTTTCTTT. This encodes CASSQRDSNTEAFF.

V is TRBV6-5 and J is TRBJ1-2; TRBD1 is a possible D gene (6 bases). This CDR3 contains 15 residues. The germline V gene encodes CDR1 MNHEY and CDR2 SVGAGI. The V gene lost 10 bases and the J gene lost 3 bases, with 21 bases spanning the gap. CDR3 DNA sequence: TGTGCCACCGACGGGGGGGGGCTTCCGGACTATGGCTACACCTTC. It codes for CATDGGGLPDYGYTF.

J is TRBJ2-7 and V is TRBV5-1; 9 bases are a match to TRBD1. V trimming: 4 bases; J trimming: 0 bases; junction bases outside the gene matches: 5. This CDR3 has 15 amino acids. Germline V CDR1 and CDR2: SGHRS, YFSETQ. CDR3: CASSPGQGFSYEQYF. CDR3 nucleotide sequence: TGCGCCAGCAGCCCGGGACAGGGTTTCTCCTACGAGCAGTACTTC.

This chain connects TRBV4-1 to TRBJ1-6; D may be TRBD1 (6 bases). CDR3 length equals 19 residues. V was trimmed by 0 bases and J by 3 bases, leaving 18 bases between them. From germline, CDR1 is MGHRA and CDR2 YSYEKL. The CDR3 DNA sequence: TGCGCCAGCAGCCAAGATTCCGACAGGCGCCGTTTCTATAATTCACCCCTCCACTTT. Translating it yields CASSQDSDRRRFYNSPLHF.

In DNA form, the CDR3 reads TGTGCCAGCAGCTGGGGCCAGAATAGTATCTTCTTT. Translation: CASSWGQNSIFF. The chain combines TRBV5-4 with TRBJ1-1; possibly TRBD1 for D (5 bases). Trimming took 3 bases from V and 14 from J, leaving 17 bases between them. The CDR3 sequence is 12 residues long. Germline CDR1 is SGHNT and CDR2 is YYREEE (reference sequence).